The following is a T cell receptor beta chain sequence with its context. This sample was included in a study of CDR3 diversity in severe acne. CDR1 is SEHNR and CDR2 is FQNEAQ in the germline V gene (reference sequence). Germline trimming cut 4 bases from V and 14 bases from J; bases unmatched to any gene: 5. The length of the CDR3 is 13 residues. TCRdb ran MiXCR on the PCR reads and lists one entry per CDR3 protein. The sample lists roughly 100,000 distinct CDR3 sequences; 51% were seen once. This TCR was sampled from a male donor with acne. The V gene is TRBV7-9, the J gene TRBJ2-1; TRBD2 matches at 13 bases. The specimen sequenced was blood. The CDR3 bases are TGTGCCAGCAGCTCACTAGCGGGAGGGCCCGAGTTCTTC. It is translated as CASSSLAGGPEFF.